The T cell receptor (beta chain) under discussion was sequenced for a study of immune characterization of retroperitoneal liposarcoma. This clonotype is medium-sized within its sample. TCRdb independently ran MiXCR on the PCR reads; one entry per CDR3 protein. Of 1,600 or so distinct CDR3 sequences in the sample, 40% to 55% were seen once. The CDR3 covers 13 residues. Germline CDR1 reads MNHNS; CDR2 reads SASEGT. This chain uses TRBV6-1 with TRBJ2-1; 8 bases match TRBD1. The better agreement between TRBJ2-7 and the DNA end casts doubt on the J call. The sequencing sample was made of tumor tissue. The TCR was taken from a female donor with retroperitoneal liposarcoma. CDR3 protein: CASIGQGAYEQYF. Written as DNA, the CDR3 is TGTGCCAGCATTGGACAGGGAGCCTACGAGCAGTACTTC.